What follows are 20 T cell receptor beta chains derived from one specimen sequenced in a study of blood T cells in healthy people across ages. Primed by a sample-barcoded 5' primer and a J-beta primer mix, a second PCR proceeded for about 6 to 12 cycles. TCRdb reprocessed the 5' RACE reads with MiXCR, giving one entry per CDR3 protein. Of some 760,000 distinct CDR3 sequences listed, more than 20% are singletons. The sample was also reused in another study, on T cells of mothers and their children.

Sequencing was done on a sample of blood. These receptors originate from a boy younger than 18 in good health.

This clonotype was counted a few times. The V and J genes are TRBV29-1 and TRBJ2-7; the D gene is possibly TRBD2 (6 bases). This CDR3 spans 11 amino acids. Germline values: CDR1 SQVTM, CDR2 ANQGSEA. V lost 4 bases, J lost 4 bases, and 8 bases lay in between. The CDR3 here is CSVAAGYEQYF. CDR3 DNA: TGCAGCGTTGCCGCGGGATACGAGCAGTACTTC.

Comments on this clonotype: At one end the junction does not follow the germline gene, possibly because of a read error. CDR3 bases: TGTGCCACCAGTGATCCCCGGCAGGCTAATGAAAAACTGCTTTTT. This codes for CATSDPRQANEKLLF. This chain uses TRBV24-1 with TRBJ1-4; no firm D call. Germline V lookup: CDR1 KGHDR, CDR2 SFDVKD. The CDR3 length is 15 residues.

On this clonotype itself: A read error may account for a junction end that differs from germline. The chain carries TRBV29-1 and TRBJ2-3, with TRBD2 matching over 11 bases. This CDR3 has 15 amino acids. Germline CDR1 reads SQVTM; CDR2 reads ANQGSEA. This CDR3 is CSVEGTSGYTDTQYF. CDR3 nucleotide sequence: TGCAGCGTCGAAGGGACTAGCGGTTACACAGATACGCAGTATTTT.

The rearrangement joins TRBV20-1 to TRBJ2-5; the match to TRBD1 covers 9 bases. Per the germline V gene, CDR1 is DFQATT and CDR2 is SNEGSKA (reference sequence). The CDR3 is 13 amino acids. V lost 6 bases, J lost 5 bases, and 7 bases stayed unmatched. This CDR3 reads CSAPGTGWETQYF. CDR3 bases: TGCAGTGCCCCTGGGACAGGGTGGGAGACCCAGTACTTC.

This chain uses TRBV29-1 with TRBJ1-6; D unresolved. The CDR3 contains 10 residues. Germline V CDR1 and CDR2: SQVTM, ANQGSEA. V was cut by 6 bases and J by 7 bases, with 4 bases left in between. In nucleotides, the CDR3 is TGCAGCGTCCCCAATTCACCCCTCCACTTT. Its protein product is CSVPNSPLHF.

The V and J genes are TRBV7-2 and TRBJ1-2; 7 nucleotides align to TRBD1. CDR1 is SGHTA and CDR2 is FQGNSA in the germline V gene. V lost 5 bases and J lost 6; bases outside the gene matches: 9. This CDR3 spans 14 amino acids. The CDR3 coding sequence is TGTGCCAGCAGCGGGTCGACAGGGCCGGATGGCTACACCTTC. It encodes CASSGSTGPDGYTF.

This clonotype was found a few times. The V gene is TRBV10-3, the J gene TRBJ1-4; D is possibly TRBD1 (5 bases). The CDR3 is 13 residues long. Germline V CDR1 and CDR2: ENHRY, SYGVKD. The ends were cut back, 2 bases at V and 8 bases at J, with 9 bases in the middle. The CDR3 region has the DNA TGTGCCATCAGTGAGACAGGCACCGAAAAACTGTTTTTT. It codes for CAISETGTEKLFF.

CDR3 protein: CASSEALRYEQYF. The CDR3 coding sequence is TGTGCCAGCAGTGAAGCGCTACGGTACGAGCAGTACTTC. The chain recombines TRBV6-1 with TRBJ2-5; D is unclear. The J call is uncertain, as TRBJ2-7 better fits the DNA end. This CDR3 is 13 amino acids long. Germline V lookup: CDR1 MNHNS, CDR2 SASEGT.

This clonotype was observed a single time. V is TRBV5-1 and J is TRBJ2-7; 8 nucleotides align to TRBD2. CDR1 and CDR2 (germline): SGHRS, YFSETQ. V shed 5 bases and J 1 base; nucleotides not matched to a gene: 11. The length of the CDR3 is 16 residues. CDR3 nucleotides: TGCGCCAGCAGTGCCTTTCGGGTAGCGGGGTCCTACGAGCAGTACTTC. This codes for CASSAFRVAGSYEQYF.

This rearrangement joins TRBV4-1 to TRBJ1-4; D unclear. This CDR3 comprises 13 residues. CDR1 and CDR2 (germline): MGHRA, YSYEKL. Trimming removed 0 bases at V and 8 bases at J, with 7 bases between. The CDR3 sequence: CASSQDRREKLFF. In DNA, the CDR3 is TGCGCCAGCAGCCAAGATAGGCGAGAAAAACTGTTTTTT.

The chain couples TRBV24-1 to TRBJ1-4; no firm D call. Germline V lookup: CDR1 KGHDR, CDR2 SFDVKD. This CDR3 is built from 16 residues. V dropped 3 bases and J dropped 7 bases, with 17 bases sitting between them. As DNA, the CDR3 is TGTGCCACCAGTGATCCCGCCCTGGGAGGGATTGAAAAACTGTTTTTT. Translated, it gives CATSDPALGGIEKLFF.

This clonotype was detected a few times. The chain employs TRBV5-1 and TRBJ2-7, with D tentatively TRBD1 (7 bases). The CDR3 length is 15 residues. Per germline, CDR1 SGHRS and CDR2 YFSETQ. V was trimmed by 2 bases and J by 0 bases, leaving 12 bases between them. CDR3 in DNA: TGCGCCAGCAGCTTTGGGGGGACAGACTCCTACGAGCAGTACTTC. It encodes CASSFGGTDSYEQYF.

The chain recombines TRBV20-1 with TRBJ2-1; D tentatively reads TRBD1 or TRBD2 (5 bases each). The CDR3 is made up of 14 amino acids. Deletions cut 1 base from V and 3 bases from J, with 10 bases between. The V gene's germline CDR1 is DFQATT and CDR2 SNEGSKA (reference sequence). The CDR3 is CSARGQGVYNEQFF. In DNA form, the CDR3 reads TGCAGTGCTAGAGGCCAGGGAGTCTACAATGAGCAGTTCTTC.

The rearrangement uses TRBV12-3 or TRBV12-4 and TRBJ1-6; the D is unclear. The CDR3 is 12 residues long. V dropped 6 bases and J dropped 9 bases, with 9 bases sitting between them. The CDR3 DNA sequence: TGTGCCAGCAGCTCCTACCCTTCACCCCTCCACTTT. This translates into CASSSYPSPLHF.

In its sample, this clonotype was seen a few times. The chain carries TRBV3-1 and TRBJ2-1; a weak D match, TRBD1 (5 bases). Germline CDR1 and CDR2: LGHDT and YNNKEL (reference sequence). This CDR3 is built from 15 residues. V lost 4 bases to trimming and J lost 0 bases, with 10 bases between them. This CDR3 is CASSRAQASYNEQFF. The CDR3 DNA reads TGTGCCAGCAGCCGCGCACAGGCCTCCTACAATGAGCAGTTCTTC.

J is TRBJ2-5 and V is TRBV20-1; no definite D call. The CDR3 extends over 12 amino acids. The germline V and J ends were trimmed by 6 bases and 2 bases, with 10 bases remaining between them. In germline, CDR1 is DFQATT, CDR2 SNEGSKA (reference sequence). CDR3 residues: CSATFSQETQYF. The CDR3 nucleotides are TGCAGTGCCACATTTTCACAAGAGACCCAGTACTTC.

The chain uses TRBV5-5 and TRBJ2-1, with D hard to call. There are 13 residues in the CDR3. Germline V gene lookup returns CDR1 SGHKS and CDR2 YYEKEE (reference sequence). The V end lost 4 bases, the J end lost 4 bases, and 9 bases lay between the germline ends. The CDR3 region has the DNA TGTGCCAGCAGCATTAACAAATACAATGAGCAGTTCTTC. It yields the protein CASSINKYNEQFF.

This chain joins TRBV7-3 and TRBJ2-2; 14 bases are a match to TRBD2. Germline loops: CDR1 SGHTA, CDR2 FQGTGA. CDR3 length equals 16 residues. V lost 1 base to trimming and J lost 7 bases; unmatched junction nucleotides: 2. The DNA for the CDR3 is TGTGCCAGCAGCTTAAGTGGACTAGCGGGAGGCGGGGAGCTGTTTTTT. This sequence encodes CASSLSGLAGGGELFF.

This clonotype was seen a few times. At one boundary the junction diverges from the germline segment, which might be a read error. The V gene is TRBV7-2, the J gene TRBJ2-1; possible D gene TRBD2, 7 bases. This CDR3 comprises 14 residues. Germline CDR1 SGHTA, CDR2 FQGNSA. The CDR3 protein is CASSSSGGDNEQLF. The CDR3 DNA sequence: TGTGCCAGCAGCTCTAGCGGAGGGGACAATGAGCAGCTCTTC.

The chain joins TRBV2 to TRBJ2-5; TRBD2 matches at 7 bases. CDR1 is SNHLY and CDR2 is FYNNEI in the germline V gene. The length of the CDR3 is 14 residues. V was pared by 7 bases and J by 4 bases, with 9 bases of the junction left unmatched. In nucleotides, the CDR3 is TGTGCCAGCAATCGACTAGCTGCGGGAGAGACCCAGTACTTC. This gives the protein CASNRLAAGETQYF.